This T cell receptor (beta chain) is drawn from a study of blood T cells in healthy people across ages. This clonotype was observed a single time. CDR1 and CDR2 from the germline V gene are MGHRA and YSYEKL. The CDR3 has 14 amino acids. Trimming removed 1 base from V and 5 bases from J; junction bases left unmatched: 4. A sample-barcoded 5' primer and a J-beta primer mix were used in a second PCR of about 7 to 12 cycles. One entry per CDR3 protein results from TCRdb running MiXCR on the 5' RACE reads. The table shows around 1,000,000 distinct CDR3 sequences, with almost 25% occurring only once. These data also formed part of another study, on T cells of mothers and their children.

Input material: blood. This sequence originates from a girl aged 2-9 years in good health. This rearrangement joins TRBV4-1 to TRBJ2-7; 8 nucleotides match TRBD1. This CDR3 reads CASSQGQGYDEQYF. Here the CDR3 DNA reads TGCGCCAGCAGCCAAGGACAGGGGTACGACGAGCAGTACTTC.